The clone carrying this TCR beta chain was recorded a few times. Treatment meaning: some 20 received Ad26.COV2.S at low or high dose, single or two shots; several received placebo; per-sample allocation not given. At day 63 after the first vaccine or placebo injection, samples were drawn. This record belongs to a study of Ad26.COV2.S vaccination and SARS-CoV-2 variants. Repertoires were generated with immunoSEQ multiplex PCR, while TCRdb's copy carries only in-frame clones and drops some. The profile shows about 450,000 clones, approximately 92% of them singletons. This sequence was found in a person aged 18-65 years who received the Ad26.COV2.S COVID-19 vaccine or a placebo. This sample comprised peripheral blood, obtained in a trial of Ad26.COV2.S vaccine versus placebo.

The CDR3 reads CASSYSQGNRQYV. The CDR3 coding sequence is TGTGCCAGCAGTTACTCGCAGGGGAACAGGCAGTACGTC. The chain couples TRBV6-5 to TRBJ2-7; TRBD1 is a possible D gene (6 bases). The V end was cut by 0 bases, the J end by 9 bases, with 12 bases between. Looked up from germline, CDR1 is MNHEY and CDR2 is SVGAGI. The CDR3 sequence is 13 residues long.